The 13 T cell receptor beta chains given below trace back to one sample, sequenced in a study of shared clonotypes between healthy human individuals. Method: immunoSEQ multiplex PCR; TCRdb's copy keeps in-frame clones and lacks some. Of 650,000 to 700,000 clones in the sample, around 90% were seen once. The sample was memory CD8+ T cells from PBMCs. Subset described: CD45RO+ cells pooled with CCR7-negative TemRA cells. The receptors derive from a young man in good health. Some clones in this sample may be carry-over from other donors' samples.

The rearrangement links TRBV11-1 to TRBJ1-2, with no clear D. The length of the CDR3 is 15 residues. V was clipped by 1 base and J by 5 bases, with 14 bases between them. Germline lookup yields CDR1 SGHAT and CDR2 FQDESV (reference sequence). CDR3 nucleotides: TGTGCCAGCAGCTTAGGTCTACAGCAAAAATATGGCTACACCTTC. Translated, it gives CASSLGLQQKYGYTF.

Of note for this clone: This likely reflects a read error, since a far larger clone is one base away. The rearrangement links TRBV28 to TRBJ1-1, with D perhaps TRBD1 (5 bases). This CDR3 is 14 amino acids long. Trimming cost V 11 bases and J 1 base, with 17 bases left between them. Germline V gene lookup returns CDR1 MDHEN and CDR2 SYDVKM. CDR3 nucleotide sequence: TGTGCCGGCACCCAAAGTAGGGGGAACACTGAAGCTTTCTTT. Translated: CAGTQSRGNTEAFF.

The chain links TRBV11-2 to TRBJ2-7; 11 bases match TRBD2. Germline V lookup: CDR1 SGHAT, CDR2 FQNNGV. V lost 5 bases and J lost 7; bases outside the gene matches: 19. The CDR3 has 18 amino acids. CDR3 residues: CASSPPGIDPSGGMEQYF. In nucleotides, the CDR3 is TGTGCCAGCAGCCCCCCCGGGATAGACCCTAGCGGGGGGATGGAGCAGTACTTC.

A remark on this clone: Other DNA sequences in this specimen translate into the identical CDR3. The J gene is TRBJ2-5, the V gene TRBV4-1; possible D gene TRBD2, 5 bases. The closer fit of TRBJ2-7 to the DNA end suggests the J call may be wrong. Germline CDR1 reads MGHRA; CDR2 reads YSYEKL. CDR3 length equals 13 residues. CDR3 protein: CASSPGLGYEQYF. DNA for the CDR3: TGCGCCAGCAGCCCAGGACTCGGGTACGAGCAGTACTTC.

The chain couples TRBV29-1 to TRBJ2-3; D uncertain. The CDR3 is made up of 16 amino acids. The V and J ends lost 1 base and 1 base respectively, with 15 bases between them. Germline values: CDR1 SQVTM, CDR2 ANQGSEA. CDR3 sequence (DNA): TGCAGCGTTGAAGTTTTTCCCCCACCTGGCACAGATACGCAGTATTTT. It codes for CSVEVFPPPGTDTQYF.

This clone was observed a single time. CDR3 coding DNA: TGCACCAGCAGCCAAGATCCCCGACGAATCTACGAGCAGTACTTC. Amino acid sequence: CTSSQDPRRIYEQYF. The chain recombines TRBV1 with TRBJ2-7. TRBV1 is designated a pseudogene. CDR3 length: 15 residues.

The chain joins TRBV27 to TRBJ2-7; possible D gene TRBD2, 5 bases. Looked up from germline, CDR1 is MNHEY and CDR2 is SMNVEV (reference sequence). With 3 bases removed from V and 4 bases from J, the gap between germline ends came to 10 bases. The CDR3 length is 13 residues. The CDR3 loop reads CASSFGSRYEQYF. DNA of the CDR3: TGTGCCAGCAGTTTTGGGAGTAGGTACGAGCAGTACTTC.

This chain joins TRBV10-1 and TRBJ2-1, with D unclear. The CDR3 is 13 amino acids. V was cut by 3 bases and J by 7 bases, with 10 bases left in between. The germline V gene encodes CDR1 WNHNN and CDR2 SYGVQD (reference sequence). This chain's CDR3 is CASSDSSWNEQFF. DNA of the CDR3: TGCGCCAGCAGTGACAGCTCTTGGAATGAGCAGTTCTTC.

The chain has TRBV5-1 and TRBJ2-5; 7 nucleotides agree with TRBD1. In germline, CDR1 is SGHRS, CDR2 YFSETQ. The J segment lost 2 bases and the V segment lost 2 bases, leaving 9 bases of the junction unmatched. This CDR3 has 16 residues. The CDR3 region is CASSLTPQGTQETQYF. The CDR3 DNA follows: TGCGCCAGCAGCTTAACCCCACAGGGGACACAAGAGACCCAGTACTTC.

The table lists this clone with a count of one. The chain links TRBV7-2 to TRBJ1-2, with D maybe TRBD1 (6 bases). Trimming cost V 5 bases and J 7 bases, with 23 bases left between them. CDR1 SGHTA and CDR2 FQGNSA come from the germline V gene. This CDR3 is built from 16 residues. The CDR3, as DNA: TGTGCCAGCAGCCACCGGTATGCCGGGACAATGTCTGGCTACACCTTC. The encoded protein is CASSHRYAGTMSGYTF.

This chain connects TRBV11-2 to TRBJ2-5; 9 positions match TRBD2. The closer fit of TRBJ2-7 to the DNA end suggests the J call may be wrong. CDR3 length: 15 amino acids. Germline CDR1 is SGHAT and CDR2 is FQNNGV. The CDR3 spells CASSLWAGGPYEQYF. The CDR3 DNA is TGTGCCAGCAGTTTGTGGGCGGGAGGGCCCTACGAGCAGTACTTC.

This sequence joins TRBV7-9 and TRBJ2-7; no clear D gene. The germline V gene encodes CDR1 SEHNR and CDR2 FQNEAQ (reference sequence). The CDR3 loop spans 15 amino acids. The V gene lost 2 bases and the J gene lost 7 bases, with 18 bases spanning the gap. As DNA, the CDR3 is TGTGCCAGCAGCTTACCCTTAGGGCAGCTACGTGAGCAGTACTTC. This sequence encodes CASSLPLGQLREQYF.

This chain joins TRBV5-1 and TRBJ2-1; 10 bases match TRBD2. V lost 4 bases to trimming and J lost 7 bases; unmatched junction nucleotides: 8. Germline loops: CDR1 SGHRS, CDR2 YFSETQ. The CDR3 spans 15 residues. This CDR3 is CASSPRGLARNEQFF. The CDR3 DNA reads as TGCGCCAGCAGCCCCCGGGGACTAGCGCGGAATGAGCAGTTCTTC. Full variable domain (missing parts from reference TRBV5-1 and TRBJ2-1): KAGVTQTPRYLIKTRGQQVTLSCSPISGHRSVSWYQQTPGQGLQFLFEYFSETQRNKGNFPGRFSGRQFSNSRSEMNVSTLELGDSALYLCASSPRGLARNEQFFGPGTRLTVL.